The 27 T cell receptor beta chains below were found in one sample sequenced in a study of T cells in Graves' hyperthyroidism and ophthalmopathy. Researchers took RNA transcripts and amplified the TCR beta CDR3 regions from them. TCR CDR3 regions were first amplified by RT-PCR with HTBI primers. Using its own MiXCR run on the multiplex PCR reads, TCRdb lists one record per CDR3 protein. Among a few hundred thousand distinct CDR3 sequences listed, approximately 14% were seen once. Sequencing input: blood. The receptors shown here come from an older woman with Graves' ophthalmopathy.

In its sample, this clonotype was seen many times. The chain combines TRBV27 with TRBJ2-7; 14 positions match TRBD2. This CDR3 has 15 residues. The germline V gene has CDR1 MNHEY and CDR2 SMNVEV (reference sequence). V lost 6 bases, J lost 4 bases, and 5 bases stayed unmatched. CDR3 region: CASRMGLAGAYEQYF. CDR3 in DNA: TGTGCCAGCAGAATGGGACTAGCGGGGGCGTACGAGCAGTACTTC.

The chain links TRBV12-5 to TRBJ2-7, with 9 bases matching TRBD2. With 5 bases clipped from V and 3 bases from J, the junction kept 11 bases outside the gene matches. The germline CDR1 and CDR2 sequences are LGHNT and FRNRAP. The CDR3 length is 16 residues. CDR3 protein: CASGPPPTSGYYEQYF. CDR3 nucleotide sequence: TGTGCTAGTGGTCCTCCCCCGACTAGCGGTTACTACGAGCAGTACTTC.

The V gene is TRBV5-1, the J gene TRBJ2-7, with D perhaps matching TRBD1 or TRBD2 (6 bases each). V was trimmed by 1 base and J by 7 bases, leaving 21 bases between them. The CDR3 contains 16 residues. CDR1 SGHRS and CDR2 YFSETQ come from the germline V gene. The CDR3 here is CASSLSGAFPPSEQYF. The CDR3 bases are TGCGCCAGCAGCTTGTCGGGGGCCTTCCCCCCGAGTGAGCAGTACTTC. The full variable domain, rest sourced from reference TRBV5-1 and TRBJ2-7, is KAGVTQTPRYLIKTRGQQVTLSCSPISGHRSVSWYQQTPGQGLQFLFEYFSETQRNKGNFPGRFSGRQFSNSRSEMNVSTLELGDSALYLCASSLSGAFPPSEQYFGPGTRLTVT.

This clonotype was recorded at least ten times. This CDR3 is CASSLGQGAKTQYF. The CDR3, as DNA: TGTGCCAGCAGTCTAGGACAGGGGGCCAAGACCCAGTACTTC. The chain joins TRBV28 to TRBJ2-5; 11 positions agree with TRBD1. This CDR3 spans 14 amino acids. From germline, CDR1 is MDHEN and CDR2 SYDVKM. J lost 6 bases, V lost 5 bases, and 5 bases had no gene match.

This clonotype was detected ten times or more. The CDR3 spells CASSLDPTDTDTQYF. CDR3 nucleotides: TGTGCCAGCAGCTTAGATCCGACCGACACAGATACGCAGTATTTT. The gene calls are TRBV11-2 and TRBJ2-3, with unresolved D. The V end was cut by 0 bases, the J end by 2 bases, with 9 bases between. This CDR3 has 15 amino acids. Germline V gene data show CDR1 as SGHAT and CDR2 as FQNNGV.

Many counts were recorded for this clonotype. The J gene is TRBJ2-6, the V gene TRBV7-9; 10 nucleotides match TRBD2. Germline V lookup: CDR1 SEHNR, CDR2 FQNEAQ (reference sequence). The CDR3 contains 18 residues. V gave up 1 base and J gave up 1 base; unmatched junction bases: 4. CDR3 amino acids: CASSLGLAGLSGANVLTF. The CDR3 DNA reads as TGTGCCAGCAGCTTAGGACTAGCGGGTCTTTCTGGGGCCAACGTCCTGACTTTC.

The sample holds many counts of this clonotype. This rearrangement joins TRBV5-1 to TRBJ2-1; a weak D match, TRBD1 (5 bases). The CDR3 runs to 14 residues. Germline CDR1 SGHRS, CDR2 YFSETQ. The V gene lost 0 bases and the J gene lost 4 bases, with 8 bases spanning the gap. CDR3 protein: CASSLGTYYNEQFF. The CDR3 DNA reads TGCGCCAGCAGCTTGGGGACATATTACAATGAGCAGTTCTTC.

This clonotype was observed at least ten times. The V and J genes are TRBV7-9 and TRBJ1-4, with 7 nucleotides matching TRBD1. With V trimmed by 3 bases and J by 4 bases, 2 bases remained unmatched. The CDR3 loop spans 14 amino acids. Germline CDR1 SEHNR, CDR2 FQNEAQ (reference sequence). The CDR3 reads CASSFGTDNEKLFF. DNA for the CDR3: TGTGCCAGCAGCTTCGGGACAGATAATGAAAAACTGTTTTTT.

This clonotype was seen repeatedly, ten times or more. This rearrangement joins TRBV7-2 to TRBJ2-3, with D possibly TRBD2 on 7 matching bases. Germline CDR1 is SGHTA and CDR2 is FQGNSA. V was cut by 10 bases and J by 0 bases, with 20 bases left in between. This CDR3 is built from 16 residues. CDR3 region: CATSPLRGGSTDTQYF. The CDR3 DNA sequence: TGTGCCACTTCCCCTCTAAGGGGGGGGAGCACAGATACGCAGTATTTT.

There are many counts of this clonotype. The J gene is TRBJ2-7, the V gene TRBV20-1; D not certain. Germline V lookup: CDR1 DFQATT, CDR2 SNEGSKA (reference sequence). This CDR3 region has 14 residues. Deletions cut 5 bases from V and 1 base from J, with 15 bases between. The CDR3 loop is CSAVDTSNSYEQYF. The DNA for the CDR3 is TGCAGTGCTGTTGACACCTCAAATTCCTACGAGCAGTACTTC.

This clonotype was seen ten or more times. The J gene is TRBJ1-5, the V gene TRBV20-1; D gene ambiguous. Germline values: CDR1 DFQATT, CDR2 SNEGSKA (reference sequence). Trimming shortened V by 4 bases and J by 4 bases, and 8 bases separated the two germline ends. The CDR3 consists of 12 residues. CDR3 bases: TGCAGTGCTACTGGCAGTAATCAGCCCCAGCATTTT. Translating it yields CSATGSNQPQHF.

The chain recombines TRBV6-1 with TRBJ2-1; 8 bases align to TRBD2. The CDR3 extends over 12 amino acids. Germline CDR1 MNHNS, CDR2 SASEGT. V shed 8 bases, J shed 8 bases, and the junction held 5 bases outside the gene matches. CDR3 sequence reads: CASGKREYEQFF. For the CDR3, the DNA is TGTGCCAGCGGGAAGCGGGAGTATGAGCAGTTCTTC.

This chain links TRBV12-3 or TRBV12-4 with TRBJ2-7; the D is unclear. The CDR3 sequence is 14 residues long. V was cut by 2 bases and J by 2 bases, with 10 bases left in between. CDR3 residues: CASSLFGDTYEQYF. Written as DNA, the CDR3 is TGTGCCAGCAGTTTATTTGGTGACACCTACGAGCAGTACTTC.

There are many counts of this clonotype. The chain employs TRBV30 and TRBJ1-5; the D gene is possibly TRBD1 (5 bases). Per germline, CDR1 GTSNPN and CDR2 SVGIG (reference sequence). Between the trimmed V and J ends, which lost 5 bases and 7 bases, there was a span of 12 bases. There are 12 residues in the CDR3. As DNA, the CDR3 is TGTGCCTGGGGAGGGGAGGCGCAGCCCCAGCATTTT. This translates into CAWGGEAQPQHF.

The rearrangement links TRBV6-1 to TRBJ2-1; unclear D gene. CDR1 and CDR2 (germline): MNHNS, SASEGT. CDR3 length: 12 amino acids. V lost 8 bases and J lost 6, with 11 bases in between. The CDR3 is CASARAINEQFF. The CDR3 DNA reads as TGTGCCAGCGCTCGGGCGATCAATGAGCAGTTCTTC.

The J gene is TRBJ2-7, the V gene TRBV7-8; tentatively, D is TRBD2 (6 bases). The CDR3 is made up of 18 amino acids. The V and J ends lost 2 bases and 1 base respectively, with 21 bases between them. Looked up from germline, CDR1 is SGHVS and CDR2 is FQNEAQ. CDR3 amino acids: CASSLKAGGQHISYEQYF. CDR3 nucleotides: TGTGCCAGCAGCTTAAAAGCTGGAGGGCAACACATTTCCTACGAGCAGTACTTC.

This clonotype has at least ten counts. The chain employs TRBV3-1 and TRBJ2-3; the D gene could be TRBD1 or TRBD2 (5 bases each). Germline V gene lookup returns CDR1 LGHDT and CDR2 YNNKEL (reference sequence). This CDR3 has 16 amino acids. V lost 4 bases, J lost 4 bases, and 18 bases lay in between. The CDR3 region has the DNA TGTGCCAGCAGCCTTCGGGACGGCAGGACGGCAGATACGCAGTATTTT. As protein: CASSLRDGRTADTQYF.

Comments on this clonotype: A much larger clone lies one base from this, so it may be a read error. V and J are TRBV24-1 and TRBJ2-1; the match to TRBD1 covers 9 bases. V shed 4 bases and J 8 bases; nucleotides not matched to a gene: 11. Germline lookup yields CDR1 KGHDR and CDR2 SFDVKD. This CDR3 region has 16 residues. In DNA form, the CDR3 reads TGTGCCACCAGTGACCCGACAGGGGGGATTGGCGATGAGCAGTTCTTC. Translation gives CATSDPTGGIGDEQFF.

This clonotype was counted ten times or more. CDR3 loop: CSATDRGAHEQYF. In nucleotides, the CDR3 is TGCAGTGCTACGGACAGGGGGGCCCACGAGCAGTACTTC. This chain joins TRBV20-1 and TRBJ2-7, with TRBD1 matching over 10 bases. This CDR3 is built from 13 residues. The germline gives CDR1 DFQATT, CDR2 SNEGSKA (reference sequence). V lost 4 bases, J lost 5 bases, and 5 bases stayed unmatched.

This clonotype came up a few times. A much larger clone differs from this one at a single base, so this may be a read error. The gene calls are TRBV11-2 and TRBJ2-3; D could derive from TRBD1 or TRBD2 (5 bases each). The CDR3 spans 14 residues. Germline V CDR1 and CDR2: SGHAT, FQNNGV. This CDR3 is CASSSRDSTGTQYF. The CDR3 coding sequence is TGTGCCAGCAGCTCCCGGGATAGCACAGGTACGCAGTATTTT.

There are many counts of this clonotype. J is TRBJ2-7 and V is TRBV2; D remains unclear. The CDR3 loop spans 11 amino acids. V lost 2 bases, J lost 7 bases, and 6 bases lay in between. Germline V gives CDR1 SNHLY, CDR2 FYNNEI. DNA for the CDR3: TGTGCCAGCAGTGAATTCGGAGAGCAGTACTTC. Translating gives CASSEFGEQYF.

In the case of this clonotype: One base away lies a much larger clone, so this may be a sequencing read error. The chain recombines TRBV2 with TRBJ2-1; TRBD2 matches 12 bases. This CDR3 spans 17 amino acids. Germline V CDR1 and CDR2: SNHLY, FYNNEI. The ends lost 0 bases at V and 12 bases at J; junction bases unmatched: 12. The CDR3 is CASSEAGLAGTLGWQFF. The CDR3 DNA reads TGTGCCAGCAGTGAAGCTGGACTAGCGGGAACTCTGGGGTGGCAGTTCTTC.

This clonotype was recorded many times. The V call is TRBV3-1, the J call TRBJ2-5, with TRBD2 as a possible D gene (6 bases). V lost 4 bases and J 5 bases, leaving 17 bases between the germline ends. The CDR3 sequence is 15 residues long. CDR1 is LGHDT and CDR2 is YNNKEL in the germline V gene (reference sequence). The DNA of the CDR3 is TGTGCCAGCAGCCCCGAGGACGGGAGATGGGAGACCCAGTACTTC. Encoded protein: CASSPEDGRWETQYF.

About this clonotype: One end of the junction fails to match germline, which may point to a read error. The J gene is TRBJ1-2, the V gene TRBV20-1, with no clear D. This CDR3 is 11 amino acids long. Germline V gene data show CDR1 as DFQATT and CDR2 as SNEGSKA (reference sequence). As DNA, the CDR3 is TGCATTGCTAGACCTGGACGGACTGCCACCTTC. It yields the protein CIARPGRTATF.

The chain recombines TRBV5-1 with TRBJ2-2; tentatively, D is TRBD1 (6 bases). Between the trimmed V and J ends, which lost 0 bases and 3 bases, there was a span of 12 bases. CDR1 SGHRS and CDR2 YFSETQ come from the germline V gene. The CDR3 is 16 residues long. CDR3 nucleotide sequence: TGCGCCAGCAGCTTGGTACCAGGGGCTGACACCGGGGAGCTGTTTTTT. As protein: CASSLVPGADTGELFF.

This clonotype was counted a few times. The rearrangement joins TRBV7-3 to TRBJ2-3; unclear D gene. Germline CDR1 SGHTA, CDR2 FQGTGA. Trimming took 5 bases from V and 1 from J, leaving 16 bases between them. The CDR3 runs 16 residues. CDR3 in amino acids: CASSPSGGVGTDTQYF. The CDR3 DNA sequence: TGTGCCAGCAGCCCTTCGGGTGGGGTGGGCACAGATACGCAGTATTTT.

The chain uses TRBV10-1 and TRBJ2-7; D might be TRBD1 (5 bases). CDR1 is WNHNN, CDR2 SYGVQD, per germline (reference sequence). CDR3 length equals 14 residues. The V end lost 1 base, the J end lost 6 bases, and 13 bases lay between the germline ends. The CDR3 DNA follows: TGCGCCAGCAGTGAGTTGCAGGGAAGGGGCGAGCAGTACTTC. Encoded protein: CASSELQGRGEQYF.